The source of this TCR beta chain is a study of blood T cell repertoires in COVID-19. Study as a whole: Sites across the United States, Italy and Spain contributed samples from acute and convalescent COVID-19.

From germline, CDR1 is KGHSH and CDR2 LQKENI. Losses at the gene ends were 4 bases for V and 4 bases for J; bases not matched to a gene: 12. The CDR3 covers 17 residues. The method was immunoSEQ multiplex PCR; TCRdb's version includes in-frame clones alone and lacks a portion of them. The sample yields roughly 250,000 clones, roughly 90% seen once. Sequencing was done on a sample of peripheral blood. The V call is TRBV18, the J call TRBJ1-1; 10 bases are shared with TRBD1. This TCR derives from a man in his 60s who had recovered from COVID-19. The CDR3 reads CASSRRQGASLGTEAFF. In nucleotides, the CDR3 is TGTGCCAGCTCACGTCGACAGGGGGCCAGTTTGGGCACTGAAGCTTTCTTT.